These 29 T cell receptor beta chains were all obtained from the same sample, sequenced in a study of cytomegalovirus exposure and HLA in healthy donors. PCR amplification relied on 60 Vbeta primers (plus 13 Jbeta primers). Profiling relied on immunoSEQ multiplex PCR, and the TCRdb table lists in-frame clones only, not all of them. The table has 150,000 or so clones, around 70% seen once. Specimen: PBMCs. All receptors come from a woman aged 55-69 years in good health and CMV-seropositive.

V gene TRBV5-1 combines with J gene TRBJ2-1; 11 positions match TRBD2. V was pared by 5 bases and J by 8 bases, with 6 bases of the junction left unmatched. Per germline, CDR1 SGHRS and CDR2 YFSETQ. CDR3 length equals 14 residues. The CDR3 spells CASRPTSGSYEQFF. In DNA, the CDR3 is TGCGCCAGCAGGCCTACTAGCGGGAGCTATGAGCAGTTCTTC.

The gene calls are TRBV7-3 and TRBJ2-1, with 14 bases that match TRBD2. The CDR3 is made up of 16 amino acids. V lost 6 bases to trimming and J lost 7 bases; unmatched junction nucleotides: 8. CDR1 is SGHTA and CDR2 is FQGTGA in the germline V gene. The CDR3 bases are TGTGCCAGCAGTCCGACTAGCGGGAGGGGTAGGAATGAGCAGTTCTTC. Its protein product is CASSPTSGRGRNEQFF. The whole variable domain, remainder taken from reference TRBV7-3 and TRBJ2-1, is GAGVSQTPSNKVTEKGKYVELRCDPISGHTALYWYRQSLGQGPEFLIYFQGTGAADDSGLPNDRFFAVRPEGSVSTLKIQRTERGDSAVYLCASSPTSGRGRNEQFFGPGTRLTVL.

This sequence joins TRBV5-4 and TRBJ2-3; D is unresolved. This CDR3 contains 13 residues. Trimming took 4 bases from V and 0 from J, leaving 6 bases between them. CDR1 is SGHNT, CDR2 YYREEE, per germline (reference sequence). CDR3 coding DNA: TGTGCCAGCAGCCCTACTAGCACAGATACGCAGTATTTT. Its protein product is CASSPTSTDTQYF. Full variable domain (rest looked up from reference TRBV5-4 and TRBJ2-3): ETGVTQSPTHLIKTRGQQVTLRCSSQSGHNTVSWYQQALGQGPQFIFQYYREEENGRGNFPPRFSGLQFPNYSSELNVNALELDDSALYLCASSPTSTDTQYFGPGTRLTVL.

The V and J genes are TRBV5-8 and TRBJ2-7; 9 bases line up with TRBD1. V shed 4 bases and J 6 bases; nucleotides not matched to a gene: 11. Looked up from germline, CDR1 is SGHTS and CDR2 is YDEGEE. The CDR3 consists of 15 residues. The CDR3 nucleotides are TGTGCCAGCAGCCCGGGGCGCGGACAGGGGTTCGAGCAGTACTTC. As protein: CASSPGRGQGFEQYF.

The chain recombines TRBV28 with TRBJ2-7; TRBD2 aligns across 8 bases. The V and J ends lost 2 bases and 6 bases, in that order; junction bases with no gene match: 6. The CDR3 loop spans 14 amino acids. Germline assignment: CDR1 MDHEN and CDR2 SYDVKM. The CDR3 region has the DNA TGTGCCAGCAGTTTAACTAGCGGCCTCGGCGAGCAGTACTTC. This gives the protein CASSLTSGLGEQYF. The full variable domain, its missing parts supplied by reference TRBV28 and TRBJ2-7, is DVKVTQSSRYLVKRTGEKVFLECVQDMDHENMFWYRQDPGLGLRLIYFSYDVKMKEKGDIPEGYSVSREKKERFSLILESASTNQTSMYLCASSLTSGLGEQYFGPGTRLTVT.

The rearrangement uses TRBV29-1 and TRBJ1-5; no clear D gene. The CDR3 contains 13 residues. Germline CDR1 is SQVTM and CDR2 is ANQGSEA. V shed 4 bases and J shed 0 bases, with 7 bases lying between them. The CDR3 protein is CSVGGVSNQPQHF. CDR3 sequence (DNA): TGCAGCGTTGGAGGTGTTAGCAATCAGCCCCAGCATTTT.

This clone was counted once. The chain has TRBV10-3 and TRBJ2-3; 10 positions agree with TRBD1. Losses at the gene ends were 7 bases for V and 3 bases for J; bases not matched to a gene: 4. The CDR3 covers 14 residues. The germline CDR1 and CDR2 sequences are ENHRY and SYGVKD. The CDR3 DNA follows: TGTGCCATCAATGGACAGGGGGTAACAGATACGCAGTATTTT. It specifies CAINGQGVTDTQYF.

V is TRBV15 and J is TRBJ2-6; D possibly corresponds to TRBD2 (6 bases). CDR1 is LNHNV, CDR2 YYDKDF, per germline (reference sequence). V lost 3 bases and J 0 bases, leaving 15 bases between the germline ends. The CDR3 spans 18 residues. The CDR3 nucleotides are TGTGCCACCAGCAGCCTCTCGGGGGTGCACTCTGGGGCCAACGTCCTGACTTTC. As protein: CATSSLSGVHSGANVLTF.

This clone was counted only a few times. The chain uses TRBV18 and TRBJ2-7; 10 bases are a match to TRBD2. CDR1 and CDR2 from the germline V gene are KGHSH and LQKENI. This CDR3 is built from 15 residues. The J segment lost 0 bases and the V segment lost 3 bases, leaving 2 bases of the junction unmatched. CDR3 in amino acids: CASSPGTSDSYEQYF. CDR3 nucleotide sequence: TGTGCCAGCTCACCCGGGACTAGCGACTCCTACGAGCAGTACTTC.

J is TRBJ2-1 and V is TRBV28; 12 bases align to TRBD2. From germline, CDR1 is MDHEN and CDR2 SYDVKM. The V gene end was trimmed by 4 bases and the J gene end by 3 bases; junction bases not matched to a gene: 13. There are 19 residues in the CDR3. CDR3 nucleotides: TGTGCCAGCAGTTCGGGCCTAGCGGGAGGGCCCAACCTCTACAATGAGCAGTTCTTC. This sequence encodes CASSSGLAGGPNLYNEQFF.

This clone was picked up a small number of times. This chain uses TRBV7-6 with TRBJ2-7, with D possibly being TRBD2 (6 bases). Germline assignment: CDR1 SGHVS and CDR2 FNYEAQ. Trimming removed 1 base at V and 6 bases at J, with 13 bases between. The CDR3 loop spans 14 amino acids. CDR3 residues: CASSLGPGDGEQYF. In DNA form, the CDR3 reads TGTGCCAGCAGCTTAGGTCCGGGAGACGGCGAGCAGTACTTC.

The CDR3 protein is CASSGWTVLEQFF. CDR3 nucleotides: TGTGCCAGCAGCGGGTGGACAGTTCTCGAGCAGTTCTTC. This chain uses TRBV7-9 with TRBJ2-1; D may be TRBD1 (6 bases). V dropped 5 bases and J dropped 10 bases, with 15 bases sitting between them. Germline V gene data show CDR1 as SEHNR and CDR2 as FQNEAQ (reference sequence). The CDR3 extends over 13 amino acids.

V is TRBV10-2 and J is TRBJ1-4; 9 bases line up with TRBD1. V lost 9 bases to trimming and J lost 7 bases; unmatched junction nucleotides: 6. The CDR3 length is 13 residues. Germline CDR1 and CDR2: WSHSY and SAAADI. The CDR3: CASKQGAGEKLFF. DNA for the CDR3: TGCGCCAGTAAACAGGGGGCCGGTGAAAAACTGTTTTTT.

This clone was recorded a few times. V gene TRBV4-1 combines with J gene TRBJ1-1, with TRBD1 matching 7 bases. The germline V gene has CDR1 MGHRA and CDR2 YSYEKL. V was pared by 3 bases and J by 0 bases, with 4 bases of the junction left unmatched. CDR3 length: 15 residues. CDR3 region: CASSQEGAMNTEAFF. The CDR3, as DNA: TGCGCCAGCAGCCAGGAGGGGGCCATGAACACTGAAGCTTTCTTT.

The chain links TRBV27 to TRBJ2-7; 13 positions match TRBD2. V shed 8 bases, J shed 4 bases, and the junction held 8 bases outside the gene matches. This CDR3 comprises 15 residues. Looked up from germline, CDR1 is MNHEY and CDR2 is SMNVEV (reference sequence). CDR3: CASSRTSGSTYEQYF. The CDR3 coding sequence is TGTGCCAGCTCAAGGACTAGCGGGAGTACGTACGAGCAGTACTTC.

V is TRBV9 and J is TRBJ2-1; 11 nucleotides line up with TRBD2. With 3 bases clipped from V and 3 bases from J, the junction kept 5 bases outside the gene matches. Germline V gives CDR1 SGDLS, CDR2 YYNGEE. The CDR3 loop spans 16 amino acids. The CDR3 region is CASSDGGTSGYNEQFF. CDR3 sequence (DNA): TGTGCCAGCAGCGACGGAGGGACTAGCGGCTACAATGAGCAGTTCTTC.

This clone occurred once. The chain combines TRBV15 with TRBJ1-1, with 7 bases identical to TRBD1. The germline gives CDR1 LNHNV, CDR2 YYDKDF (reference sequence). Trimming at V came to 8 bases and at J to 0 bases, leaving 9 bases not matched to a gene. The CDR3 runs to 15 residues. CDR3 bases: TGTGCCACCGGGACAGAGGTTACTATGAACACTGAAGCTTTCTTT. It yields the protein CATGTEVTMNTEAFF.

The chain couples TRBV7-9 to TRBJ2-5; TRBD1 matches at 8 bases. Germline-derived CDR1 and CDR2 are SEHNR and FQNEAQ (reference sequence). The ends lost 5 bases at V and 11 bases at J; junction bases unmatched: 13. CDR3 length equals 14 residues. The CDR3 DNA follows: TGTGCCAGCAGCCCAGGGACAGGAGTTAAAGAGCAGTACTTC. Protein sequence: CASSPGTGVKEQYF.

In nucleotides, the CDR3 is TGTGCCAGCTCACCACGGGACTCTTCCAGTGAGCAGTACTTC. Translating gives CASSPRDSSSEQYF. The rearrangement uses TRBV18 and TRBJ2-7, with D possibly being TRBD2 (6 bases). CDR3 length: 14 residues. V shed 1 base and J shed 7 bases, with 14 bases lying between them. Germline lookup yields CDR1 KGHSH and CDR2 LQKENI.

The chain recombines TRBV7-9 with TRBJ1-2, with TRBD1 identical over 7 bases. Germline V gene lookup returns CDR1 SEHNR and CDR2 FQNEAQ (reference sequence). V shed 3 bases, J shed 7 bases, and the junction held 2 bases outside the gene matches. The CDR3 length is 12 residues. The CDR3 bases are TGTGCCAGCAGCTTGGGGACAGTTGGCTACACCTTC. Its translation: CASSLGTVGYTF.

This chain connects TRBV6-1 to TRBJ2-5; D is perhaps TRBD1 (7 bases). Germline-derived CDR1 and CDR2 are MNHNS and SASEGT. The V gene lost 1 base and the J gene lost 4 bases, with 13 bases spanning the gap. The CDR3 length is 15 residues. CDR3 coding DNA: TGTGCCAGCAGTGAAGGAGGACAGGAGGGAGAGACCCAGTACTTC. This translates into CASSEGGQEGETQYF.

The chain combines TRBV5-1 with TRBJ2-2, with no clear D. Trimming removed 0 bases from V and 0 bases from J, with 6 bases in between. CDR1 SGHRS and CDR2 YFSETQ come from the germline V gene. The CDR3 sequence is 15 residues long. CDR3 nucleotide sequence: TGCGCCAGCAGCTTGGATCAGGCGAACACCGGGGAGCTGTTTTTT. Translating gives CASSLDQANTGELFF.

The rearrangement links TRBV7-9 to TRBJ2-1, with D possibly TRBD1 on 6 matching bases. Trimming pared 3 bases from V and 5 bases from J, leaving 11 bases between. CDR3 length: 14 amino acids. The germline V gene has CDR1 SEHNR and CDR2 FQNEAQ (reference sequence). CDR3 sequence: CASSLGRDNNEQFF. Here the CDR3 DNA reads TGTGCCAGCAGCTTGGGCCGGGACAACAATGAGCAGTTCTTC.

This chain links TRBV2 with TRBJ2-2; 10 bases fit TRBD2. CDR1 and CDR2 from the germline V gene are SNHLY and FYNNEI. The trim removed 6 bases at V and 5 bases at J, leaving 6 bases unmatched. This CDR3 is built from 15 residues. CDR3 DNA sequence: TGTGCCAGCAGAACTAGCGGGACGCTGACCGGGGAGCTGTTTTTT. Its protein is CASRTSGTLTGELFF.

The CDR3 region has the DNA TGCAGTGCTCTAGAGGTGGGTGAAGCTTTCTTT. Its translation: CSALEVGEAFF. The J gene is TRBJ1-1, the V gene TRBV20-1; unclear D gene. Germline V gene sequence: CDR1 DFQATT, CDR2 SNEGSKA (reference sequence). V dropped 5 bases and J dropped 7 bases, with 11 bases sitting between them. This CDR3 region has 11 residues.

The CDR3 reads CASSYSGGVTTEAFF. CDR3 DNA: TGTGCCAGCAGTTACTCAGGGGGGGTTACCACTGAAGCTTTCTTT. V gene TRBV6-5 combines with J gene TRBJ1-1; D perhaps matches TRBD1 (6 bases). Looked up from germline, CDR1 is MNHEY and CDR2 is SVGAGI. With 0 bases removed from V and 4 bases from J, the gap between germline ends came to 12 bases. The length of the CDR3 is 15 residues.

The gene calls are TRBV6-6 and TRBJ1-1; tentative D call: TRBD1 (6 bases). This CDR3 is built from 14 residues. The V end was cut by 7 bases, the J end by 5 bases, with 17 bases between. The germline CDR1 and CDR2 sequences are MNHNY and SVGAGI (reference sequence). The CDR3 DNA reads TGTGCCAGCACCGGCGGGGGGCTACGGACTGAAGCTTTCTTT. It translates to CASTGGGLRTEAFF.

The chain couples TRBV21-1 to TRBJ2-7; the table gives TRBD2 as D, unverified against the DNA. TRBV21-1 is listed as a pseudogene. The CDR3 totals 14 residues. The CDR3 region is CASSNIGSRYEQYF. Here the CDR3 DNA reads TGTGCCAGCAGCAATATCGGGAGCCGCTACGAGCAGTACTTC.

This chain links TRBV5-5 with TRBJ2-1; D gene unclear. Germline V gives CDR1 SGHKS, CDR2 YYEKEE (reference sequence). V gave up 4 bases and J gave up 6 bases, with 17 bases separating them. CDR3 length equals 15 residues. CDR3 nucleotide sequence: TGTGCCAGCAGCCCACAAGGAGCGAGAGGCAATGAGCAGTTCTTC. This gives the protein CASSPQGARGNEQFF.